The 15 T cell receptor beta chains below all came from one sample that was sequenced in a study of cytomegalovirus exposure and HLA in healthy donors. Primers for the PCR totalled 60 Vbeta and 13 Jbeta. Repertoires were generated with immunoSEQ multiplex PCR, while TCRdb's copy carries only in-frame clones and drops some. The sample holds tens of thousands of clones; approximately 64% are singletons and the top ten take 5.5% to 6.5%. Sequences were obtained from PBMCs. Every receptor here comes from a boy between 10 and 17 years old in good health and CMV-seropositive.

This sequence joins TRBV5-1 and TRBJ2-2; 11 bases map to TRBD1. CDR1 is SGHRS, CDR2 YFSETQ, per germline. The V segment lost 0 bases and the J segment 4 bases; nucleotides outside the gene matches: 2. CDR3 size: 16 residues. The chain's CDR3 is CASSLVGTGGTGELFF. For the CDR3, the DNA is TGCGCCAGCAGCTTGGTGGGGACAGGGGGCACCGGGGAGCTGTTTTTT.

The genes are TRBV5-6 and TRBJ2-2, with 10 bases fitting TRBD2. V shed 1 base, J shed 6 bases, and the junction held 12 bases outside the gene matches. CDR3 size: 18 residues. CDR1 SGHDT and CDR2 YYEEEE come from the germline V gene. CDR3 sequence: CASSLFYTSGGAPGELFF. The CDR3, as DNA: TGTGCCAGCAGCTTGTTTTATACCAGCGGGGGGGCCCCCGGGGAGCTGTTTTTT. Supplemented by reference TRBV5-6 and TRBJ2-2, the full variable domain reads DAGVTQSPTHLIKTRGQQVTLRCSPKSGHDTVSWYQQALGQGPQFIFQYYEEEERQRGNFPDRFSGHQFPNYSSELNVNALLLGDSALYLCASSLFYTSGGAPGELFFGEGSRLTVL.

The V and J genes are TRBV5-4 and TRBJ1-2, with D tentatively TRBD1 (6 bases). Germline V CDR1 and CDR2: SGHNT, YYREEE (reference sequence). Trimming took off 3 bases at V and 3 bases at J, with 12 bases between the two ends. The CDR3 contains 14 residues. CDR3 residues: CASSWGPGDYGYTF. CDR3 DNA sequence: TGTGCCAGCAGCTGGGGCCCAGGGGACTATGGCTACACCTTC.

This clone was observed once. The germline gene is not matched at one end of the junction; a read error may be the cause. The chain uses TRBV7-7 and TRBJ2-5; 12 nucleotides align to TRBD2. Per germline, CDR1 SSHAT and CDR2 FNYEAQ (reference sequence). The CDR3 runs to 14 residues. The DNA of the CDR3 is TGTGCTAGCAGCTTGGGGACTAGCGGGGAGACCCAGTACTTC. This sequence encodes CASSLGTSGETQYF.

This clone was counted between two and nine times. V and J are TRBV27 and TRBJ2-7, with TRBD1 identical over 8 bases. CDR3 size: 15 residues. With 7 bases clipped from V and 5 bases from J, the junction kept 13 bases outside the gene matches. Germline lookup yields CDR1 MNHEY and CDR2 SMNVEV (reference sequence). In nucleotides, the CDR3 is TGTGCCAGCACCCCTTTAGGGACAGGCGGTCACGAGCAGTACTTC. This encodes CASTPLGTGGHEQYF.

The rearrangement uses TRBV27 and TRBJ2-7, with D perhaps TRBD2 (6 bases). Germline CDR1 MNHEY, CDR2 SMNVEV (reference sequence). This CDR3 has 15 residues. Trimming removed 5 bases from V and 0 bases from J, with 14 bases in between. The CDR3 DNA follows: TGTGCCAGCAGTCCATATCCGACTAGCTCCTACGAGCAGTACTTC. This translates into CASSPYPTSSYEQYF.

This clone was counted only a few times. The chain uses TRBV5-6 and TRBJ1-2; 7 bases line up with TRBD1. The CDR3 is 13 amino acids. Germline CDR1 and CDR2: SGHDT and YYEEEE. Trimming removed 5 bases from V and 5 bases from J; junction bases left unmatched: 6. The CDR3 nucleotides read TGTGCCAGCAGTTGGGACAGAACTTATGGCTACACCTTC. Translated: CASSWDRTYGYTF.

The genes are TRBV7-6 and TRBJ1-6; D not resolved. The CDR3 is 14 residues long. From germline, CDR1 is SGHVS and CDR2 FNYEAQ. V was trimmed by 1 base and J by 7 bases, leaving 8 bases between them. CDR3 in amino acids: CASSLVGENSPLHF. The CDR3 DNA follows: TGTGCCAGCAGCTTAGTGGGAGAAAATTCACCCCTCCACTTT.

CDR3 coding DNA: TGTGCTAGTGGTTTGGACCCGGGACACCAGAACACTGAAGCTTTCTTT. Translation: CASGLDPGHQNTEAFF. This chain connects TRBV12-5 to TRBJ1-1; the D gene is possibly TRBD1 (6 bases). The ends were cut back, 1 base at V and 1 base at J, with 13 bases in the middle. This CDR3 has 16 amino acids. In germline, CDR1 is LGHNT, CDR2 FRNRAP.

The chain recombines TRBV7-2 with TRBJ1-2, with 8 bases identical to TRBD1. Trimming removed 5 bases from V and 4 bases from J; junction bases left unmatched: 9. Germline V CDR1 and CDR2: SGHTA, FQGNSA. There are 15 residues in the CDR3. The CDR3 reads CASSQTGALRYGYTF. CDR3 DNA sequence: TGTGCCAGCAGCCAGACAGGGGCACTGCGCTATGGCTACACCTTC.

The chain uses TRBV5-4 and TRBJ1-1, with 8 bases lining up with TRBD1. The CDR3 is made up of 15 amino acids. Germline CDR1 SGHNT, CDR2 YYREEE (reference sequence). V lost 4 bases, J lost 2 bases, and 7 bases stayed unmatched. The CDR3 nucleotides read TGTGCCAGCAGCAGACCGGGACAGGAAAACACTGAAGCTTTCTTT. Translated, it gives CASSRPGQENTEAFF.

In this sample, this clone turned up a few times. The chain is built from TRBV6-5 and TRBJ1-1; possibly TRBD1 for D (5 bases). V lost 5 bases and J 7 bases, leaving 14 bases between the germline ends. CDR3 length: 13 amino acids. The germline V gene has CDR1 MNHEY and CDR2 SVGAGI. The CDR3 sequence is CASSRQGAREAFF. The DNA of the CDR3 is TGTGCCAGCAGTCGACAAGGGGCCCGTGAAGCTTTCTTT.

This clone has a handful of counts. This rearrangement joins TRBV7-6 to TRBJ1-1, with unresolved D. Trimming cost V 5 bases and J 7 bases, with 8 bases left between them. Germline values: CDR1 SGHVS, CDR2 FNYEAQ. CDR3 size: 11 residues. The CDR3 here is CASSAGNEAFF. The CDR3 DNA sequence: TGTGCCAGCAGCGCAGGCAATGAAGCTTTCTTT.

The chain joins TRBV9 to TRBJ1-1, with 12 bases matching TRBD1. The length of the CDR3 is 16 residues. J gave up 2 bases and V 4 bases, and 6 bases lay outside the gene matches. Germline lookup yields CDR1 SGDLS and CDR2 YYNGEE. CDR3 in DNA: TGTGCCAGCAGCCCACCGGGACAGGGGGCCAACACTGAAGCTTTCTTT. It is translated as CASSPPGQGANTEAFF.

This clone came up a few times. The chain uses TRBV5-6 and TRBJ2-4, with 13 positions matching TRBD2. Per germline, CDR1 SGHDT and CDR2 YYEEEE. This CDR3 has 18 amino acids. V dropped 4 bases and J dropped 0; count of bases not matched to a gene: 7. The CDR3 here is CASSQGLAGPLAKNIQYF. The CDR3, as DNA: TGTGCCAGCAGCCAGGGACTAGCGGGGCCCCTAGCCAAAAACATTCAGTACTTC.